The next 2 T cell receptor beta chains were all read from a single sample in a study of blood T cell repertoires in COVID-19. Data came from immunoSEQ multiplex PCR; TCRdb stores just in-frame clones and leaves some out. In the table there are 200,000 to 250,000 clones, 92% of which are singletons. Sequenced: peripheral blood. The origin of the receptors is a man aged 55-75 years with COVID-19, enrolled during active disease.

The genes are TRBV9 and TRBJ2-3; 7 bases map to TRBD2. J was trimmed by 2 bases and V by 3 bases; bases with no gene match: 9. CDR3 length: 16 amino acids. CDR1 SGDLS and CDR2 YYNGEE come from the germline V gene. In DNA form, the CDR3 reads TGTGCCAGCAGCGGGGGAGGGCGGAGCCCCACAGATACGCAGTATTTT. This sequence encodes CASSGGGRSPTDTQYF. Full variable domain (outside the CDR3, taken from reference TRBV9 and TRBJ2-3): DSGVTQTPKHLITATGQRVTLRCSPRSGDLSVYWYQQSLDQGLQFLIQYYNGEERAKGNILERFSAQQFPDLHSELNLSSLELGDSALYFCASSGGGRSPTDTQYFGPGTRLTVL.

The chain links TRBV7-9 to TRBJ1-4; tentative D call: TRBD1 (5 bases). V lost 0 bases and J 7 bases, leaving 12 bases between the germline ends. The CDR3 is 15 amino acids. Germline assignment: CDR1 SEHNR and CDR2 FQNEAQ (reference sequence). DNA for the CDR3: TGTGCCAGCAGCTTAGCAGGGGCAGGTGGTGAAAAACTGTTTTTT. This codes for CASSLAGAGGEKLFF.